A single sample gave rise to the 27 T cell receptor beta chains below, sequenced in a study of response to subunit inactivated influenza vaccine. TCRdb called the RT-PCR reads again in MiXCR, with one record for every CDR3 protein. The sample holds roughly 650,000 distinct CDR3 sequences, 15% to 17% seen once. Sequenced here: PBMCs from blood, sampled about 11 days after vaccination. Every receptor here comes from a man aged 50 to 59 who received an inactivated influenza vaccine.

This clonotype was observed a handful of times. V usage is TRBV20-1 and J usage is TRBJ1-4, with D hard to call. This CDR3 has 14 amino acids. CDR1 and CDR2 from the germline V gene are DFQATT and SNEGSKA (reference sequence). V was cut by 5 bases and J by 0 bases, with 10 bases left in between. The CDR3 DNA sequence: TGCAGTGCTCCGACCGACGCAACTAATGAAAAACTGTTTTTT. Translating gives CSAPTDATNEKLFF.

The CDR3 nucleotides read TGTGCCAGCAGCCCCTGGGACAGATGGAGATCTACCCAAGAGACCCAGTACTTC. Translated: CASSPWDRWRSTQETQYF. J is TRBJ2-5 and V is TRBV11-1, with 7 positions matching TRBD1. V shed 5 bases and J 1 base; nucleotides not matched to a gene: 16. CDR3 length: 18 amino acids. Germline V CDR1 and CDR2: SGHAT, FQDESV (reference sequence). Based on the CDR3 plus reference TRBV11-1 and TRBJ2-5, the full variable domain is EAEVAQSPRYKITEKSQAVAFWCDPISGHATLYWYRQILGQGPELLVQFQDESVVDDSQLPKDRFSAERLKGVDSTLKIQPAELGDSAMYLCASSPWDRWRSTQETQYFGPGTRLLVL.

This clonotype has a handful of counts. The rearrangement links TRBV9 to TRBJ1-2; no clear D. V was clipped by 3 bases and J by 8 bases, with 11 bases between them. Germline V gene data show CDR1 as SGDLS and CDR2 as YYNGEE. The CDR3 is 12 residues long. CDR3 bases: TGTGCCAGCAGCGGGGCGGTGTCCGGCTACACCTTC. Translating it yields CASSGAVSGYTF. The full variable domain, in which reference TRBV9 and TRBJ1-2 provide the parts outside the CDR3, is DSGVTQTPKHLITATGQRVTLRCSPRSGDLSVYWYQQSLDQGLQFLIQYYNGEERAKGNILERFSAQQFPDLHSELNLSSLELGDSALYFCASSGAVSGYTFGSGTRLTVV.

This clonotype was counted between two and nine times. The chain is built from TRBV20-1 and TRBJ2-7, with 8 bases identical to TRBD2. The CDR3 covers 12 residues. Looked up from germline, CDR1 is DFQATT and CDR2 is SNEGSKA (reference sequence). Trimming removed 5 bases from V and 6 bases from J; junction bases left unmatched: 6. The CDR3 spells CSAGTGTSEQYF. CDR3 nucleotides: TGCAGTGCTGGAACCGGGACTAGCGAGCAGTACTTC.

V gene TRBV5-5 combines with J gene TRBJ2-1; 9 bases line up with TRBD1. The CDR3 contains 16 residues. Germline assignment: CDR1 SGHKS and CDR2 YYEKEE (reference sequence). The trim removed 4 bases at V and 2 bases at J, leaving 7 bases unmatched. CDR3 protein: CASSLTGGGTYNEQFF. In DNA, the CDR3 is TGTGCCAGCAGCCTGACAGGGGGGGGGACCTACAATGAGCAGTTCTTC.

The CDR3 loop is CASSTGPNQPQHF. DNA for the CDR3: TGTGCCAGCAGCACAGGCCCCAATCAGCCCCAGCATTTT. The chain combines TRBV12-3 or TRBV12-4 with TRBJ1-5, with TRBD1 as a possible D gene (5 bases). CDR3 length equals 13 residues. Trimming left V 6 bases short and J 3 bases short, with 9 bases between.

Many counts were recorded for this clonotype. The rearrangement uses TRBV5-1 and TRBJ2-7, with 9 bases fitting TRBD1. Germline loops: CDR1 SGHRS, CDR2 YFSETQ. Trimming took 3 bases from V and 4 from J; bases not matched to a gene: 8. The CDR3 is made up of 15 amino acids. The CDR3 spells CASSSTGQGRYEQYF. The CDR3 nucleotides are TGCGCCAGCAGCTCAACGGGACAGGGAAGATACGAGCAGTACTTC.

The CDR3 bases are TGTGCCAGCAGCCCCGAGAGCGGGAGGCCCTACAATGAGCAGTTCTTC. Its protein product is CASSPESGRPYNEQFF. V and J are TRBV4-2 and TRBJ2-1, with 9 bases lining up with TRBD2. Germline CDR1 and CDR2: LGHNA and YNFKEQ. V lost 4 bases, J lost 2 bases, and 6 bases stayed unmatched. The CDR3 has 16 residues.

This chain links TRBV4-1 with TRBJ2-5; D gene unclear. The germline V gene has CDR1 MGHRA and CDR2 YSYEKL. Trimming shortened V by 1 base and J by 1 base, and 4 bases separated the two germline ends. CDR3 length equals 13 residues. CDR3 nucleotides: TGCGCCAGCAGCCAAGGCAGCCAAGAGACCCAGTACTTC. As protein: CASSQGSQETQYF.

This sequence joins TRBV11-2 and TRBJ2-3, with TRBD1 matching 8 bases. Per the germline V gene, CDR1 is SGHAT and CDR2 is FQNNGV. There are 16 residues in the CDR3. Trimming at V came to 3 bases and at J to 5 bases, leaving 10 bases not matched to a gene. Here the CDR3 reads CASSLGQGAPGDTQYF. The CDR3 nucleotides are TGTGCCAGCAGCTTGGGTCAGGGGGCGCCGGGAGATACGCAGTATTTT.

The chain links TRBV10-3 to TRBJ1-2, with TRBD1 identical over 7 bases. The junction had 5 bases not matched to a gene; V was cut back by 6 bases and J by 1 base. CDR3 size: 14 residues. Germline V gene sequence: CDR1 ENHRY, CDR2 SYGVKD. CDR3 in amino acids: CAIRGDSVNYGYTF. The CDR3 DNA follows: TGTGCCATCAGAGGGGACAGTGTTAACTATGGCTACACCTTC.

This clonotype was seen a handful of times. The rearrangement joins TRBV30 to TRBJ2-1; tentatively, D is TRBD1 (6 bases). Per the germline V gene, CDR1 is GTSNPN and CDR2 is SVGIG (reference sequence). V lost 8 bases to trimming and J lost 8 bases, with 16 bases between them. This CDR3 is 12 amino acids long. Here the CDR3 DNA reads TGTGCCGGCAAAATACAGGGACATGAGCAGTTCTTC. The encoded protein is CAGKIQGHEQFF.

Only a few counts were recorded for this clonotype. The rearrangement links TRBV7-9 to TRBJ1-1; no definite D call. The CDR3 covers 12 residues. Trimming cost V 4 bases and J 4 bases, with 7 bases left between them. The germline CDR1 and CDR2 sequences are SEHNR and FQNEAQ (reference sequence). The CDR3 DNA reads TGTGCCAGCAGCTCGGTGCGCACTGAAGCTTTCTTT. It encodes CASSSVRTEAFF.

The rearrangement uses TRBV30 and TRBJ2-1, with TRBD1 as a possible D gene (6 bases). The CDR3 consists of 16 residues. The germline V gene encodes CDR1 GTSNPN and CDR2 SVGIG (reference sequence). V lost 3 bases, J lost 1 base, and 16 bases lay in between. The CDR3 sequence is CAWSYIQGTSYNEQFF. For the CDR3, the DNA is TGTGCCTGGAGCTATATCCAGGGGACGTCCTACAATGAGCAGTTCTTC.

This rearrangement joins TRBV20-1 to TRBJ1-2; 8 nucleotides match TRBD1. CDR1 and CDR2 from the germline V gene are DFQATT and SNEGSKA (reference sequence). This CDR3 comprises 17 residues. V lost 1 base, J lost 4 bases, and 14 bases stayed unmatched. CDR3 in amino acids: CSARAPSGQGAIYGYTF. The CDR3 DNA is TGCAGTGCTAGAGCGCCCTCGGGGCAGGGGGCTATCTATGGCTACACCTTC.

This clonotype was seen ten or more times. The chain combines TRBV7-8 with TRBJ2-1; 8 bases fit TRBD1. The CDR3 is 16 amino acids. Per germline, CDR1 SGHVS and CDR2 FQNEAQ. V lost 5 bases, J lost 0 bases, and 6 bases stayed unmatched. Here the CDR3 DNA reads TGTGCCAGCAGCCTACAGGGGGATAGCTCCTACAATGAGCAGTTCTTC. Translated: CASSLQGDSSYNEQFF.

In this sample, this clonotype turned up a few times. The chain recombines TRBV21-1 with TRBJ1-5; the table's D gene call, TRBD1, was not cross checked with the DNA. TRBV21-1 is given as a pseudogene. This CDR3 spans 15 amino acids. CDR3 nucleotides: TGTGCCAGCAGCTGTCGGGACAGGGAGTATCAGCCCCAGCATTTT. It codes for CASSCRDREYQPQHF.

This sequence joins TRBV20-1 and TRBJ2-5, with D maybe TRBD2 (5 bases). V lost 3 bases and J lost 5, with 10 bases in between. The CDR3 totals 12 residues. Germline V lookup: CDR1 DFQATT, CDR2 SNEGSKA (reference sequence). The CDR3 nucleotides are TGCAGTGCTAGTCGGGGTGGCGAGACCCAGTACTTC. Encoded protein: CSASRGGETQYF.

This chain joins TRBV29-1 and TRBJ2-5; D is possibly TRBD1 or TRBD2 (5 bases each). The V gene's germline CDR1 is SQVTM and CDR2 ANQGSEA. The V end lost 4 bases, the J end lost 5 bases, and 14 bases lay between the germline ends. CDR3 length equals 13 residues. The CDR3 DNA follows: TGCAGCGTTGGGGGACCACGTTGGGAGACCCAGTACTTC. The encoded protein is CSVGGPRWETQYF.

This clonotype appeared a single time. J is TRBJ2-7 and V is TRBV4-2, with 10 positions matching TRBD2. CDR3 length equals 16 residues. V shed 3 bases and J 3 bases; nucleotides not matched to a gene: 8. Per the germline V gene, CDR1 is LGHNA and CDR2 is YNFKEQ. The CDR3 loop reads CASSQDLAGARYEQYF. The CDR3 DNA follows: TGTGCCAGCAGCCAGGATCTAGCGGGGGCCCGCTACGAGCAGTACTTC.

This clonotype was picked up a small number of times. The rearrangement joins TRBV29-1 to TRBJ2-5; maybe TRBD2 (6 bases). Germline V gene lookup returns CDR1 SQVTM and CDR2 ANQGSEA. The CDR3 is 13 amino acids. V lost 5 bases to trimming and J lost 5 bases, with 15 bases between them. This CDR3 reads CSVRGQGGETQYF. CDR3 coding DNA: TGCAGCGTTCGTGGGCAGGGAGGCGAGACCCAGTACTTC.

The sample holds a few counts of this clonotype. The chain employs TRBV14 and TRBJ2-1, with D possibly being TRBD1 or TRBD2 (6 bases each). This CDR3 region has 15 residues. Germline CDR1 and CDR2: SGHDN and FVKESK. Trimming removed 2 bases from V and 4 bases from J, with 12 bases in between. The CDR3 sequence: CASSQYGGPYNEQFF. DNA of the CDR3: TGTGCCAGCAGCCAATACGGGGGCCCGTACAATGAGCAGTTCTTC.

V is TRBV20-1 and J is TRBJ2-3, with 8 bases matching TRBD1. The V segment lost 5 bases and the J segment 1 base; nucleotides outside the gene matches: 5. The V gene's germline CDR1 is DFQATT and CDR2 SNEGSKA (reference sequence). The CDR3 is made up of 14 amino acids. The CDR3 region has the DNA TGCAGTGCTGGGACGGACAGGGGCACAGATACGCAGTATTTT. Its translation: CSAGTDRGTDTQYF.

This clonotype was picked up a small number of times. The V gene is TRBV20-1, the J gene TRBJ2-1; D not resolved. V was pared by 3 bases and J by 0 bases, with 15 bases between. CDR3 size: 16 residues. Per the germline V gene, CDR1 is DFQATT and CDR2 is SNEGSKA (reference sequence). This CDR3 is CSASELTPASYNEQFF. The CDR3 DNA is TGCAGTGCTAGCGAGCTCACCCCGGCCTCCTACAATGAGCAGTTCTTC.

DNA for the CDR3: TGCAGTGCTAGAGATTCAGCGCGGGGGGGCAGCAATGAGCAGTTCTTC. Protein: CSARDSARGGSNEQFF. The chain couples TRBV20-1 to TRBJ2-1; 9 nucleotides align to TRBD2. Unmatched junction bases numbered 9, after V lost 0 bases and J lost 6 bases. Germline V gene data show CDR1 as DFQATT and CDR2 as SNEGSKA (reference sequence). The CDR3 runs to 16 residues.

The V gene is TRBV4-1, the J gene TRBJ2-1; possible D gene TRBD2, 5 bases. The germline gives CDR1 MGHRA, CDR2 YSYEKL. This CDR3 comprises 14 residues. Trimming pared 0 bases from V and 8 bases from J, leaving 11 bases between. The CDR3 nucleotides read TGCGCCAGCAGCCAAGACGGTCTAGCCTATGAGCAGTTCTTC. Its translation: CASSQDGLAYEQFF.

The genes are TRBV4-1 and TRBJ1-4; weak D call: TRBD1 (5 bases). V was cut by 0 bases and J by 3 bases, with 14 bases left in between. Germline V gene data show CDR1 as MGHRA and CDR2 as YSYEKL. The CDR3 is made up of 17 amino acids. The CDR3 nucleotides are TGCGCCAGCAGCCAAGATGGTGTGGGGGGTGCTAATGAAAAACTGTTTTTT. As protein: CASSQDGVGGANEKLFF.